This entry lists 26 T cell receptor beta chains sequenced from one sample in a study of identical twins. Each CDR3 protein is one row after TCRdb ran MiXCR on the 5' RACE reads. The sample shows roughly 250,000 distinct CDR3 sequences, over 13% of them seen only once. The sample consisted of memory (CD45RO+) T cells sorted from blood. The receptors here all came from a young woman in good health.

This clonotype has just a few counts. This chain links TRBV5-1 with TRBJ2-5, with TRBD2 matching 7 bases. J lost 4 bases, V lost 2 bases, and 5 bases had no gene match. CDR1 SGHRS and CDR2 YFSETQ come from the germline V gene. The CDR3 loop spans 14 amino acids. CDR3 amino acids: CASSFGIAGETQYF. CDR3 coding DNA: TGCGCCAGCAGCTTTGGGATAGCGGGAGAGACCCAGTACTTC.

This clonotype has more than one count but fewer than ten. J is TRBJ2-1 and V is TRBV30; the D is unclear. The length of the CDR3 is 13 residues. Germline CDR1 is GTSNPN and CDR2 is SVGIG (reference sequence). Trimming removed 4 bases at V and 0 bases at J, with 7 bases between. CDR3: CAWNQNSYNEQFF. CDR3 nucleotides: TGTGCCTGGAATCAAAACTCCTACAATGAGCAGTTCTTC. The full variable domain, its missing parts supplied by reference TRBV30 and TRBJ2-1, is SQTIHQWPATLVQPVGSPLSLECTVEGTSNPNLYWYRQAAGRGLQLLFYSVGIGQISSEVPQNLSASRPQDRQFILSSKKLLLSDSGFYLCAWNQNSYNEQFFGPGTRLTVL.

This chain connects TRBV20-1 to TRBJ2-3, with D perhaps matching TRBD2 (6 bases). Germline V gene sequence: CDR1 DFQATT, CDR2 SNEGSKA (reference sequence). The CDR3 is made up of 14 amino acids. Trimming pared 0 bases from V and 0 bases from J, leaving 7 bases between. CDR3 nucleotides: TGCAGTGCTAGAGAAGGGACTAGCACAGATACGCAGTATTTT. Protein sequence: CSAREGTSTDTQYF.

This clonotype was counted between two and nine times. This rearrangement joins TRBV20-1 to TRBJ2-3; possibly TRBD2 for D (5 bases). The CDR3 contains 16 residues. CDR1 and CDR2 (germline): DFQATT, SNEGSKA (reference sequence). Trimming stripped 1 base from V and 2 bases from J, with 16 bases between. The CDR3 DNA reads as TGCAGTGCTAGAGCTCAACGGGGAGCTACCACAGATACGCAGTATTTT. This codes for CSARAQRGATTDTQYF.

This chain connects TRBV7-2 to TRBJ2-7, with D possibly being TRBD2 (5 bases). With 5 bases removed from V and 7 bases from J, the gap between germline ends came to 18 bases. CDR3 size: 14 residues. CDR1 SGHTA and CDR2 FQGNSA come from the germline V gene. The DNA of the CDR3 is TGTGCCAGCAGCCCCCAACCCCAGTGGAGGGAGCAGTACTTC. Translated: CASSPQPQWREQYF.

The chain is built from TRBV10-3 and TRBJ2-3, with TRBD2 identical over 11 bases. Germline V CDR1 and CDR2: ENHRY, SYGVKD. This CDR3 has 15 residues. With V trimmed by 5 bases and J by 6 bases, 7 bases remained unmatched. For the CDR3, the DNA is TGTGCCATCAGTACTAGCGGGAGCGGGGCGGATACGCAGTATTTT. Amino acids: CAISTSGSGADTQYF.

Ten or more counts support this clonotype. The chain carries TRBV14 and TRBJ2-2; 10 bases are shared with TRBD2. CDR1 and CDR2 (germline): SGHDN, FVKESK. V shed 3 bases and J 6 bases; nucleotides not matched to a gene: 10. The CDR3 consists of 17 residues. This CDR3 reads CASSHLTGLASAGELFF. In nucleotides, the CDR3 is TGTGCCAGCAGCCACCTCACGGGACTAGCGAGTGCCGGGGAGCTGTTTTTT.

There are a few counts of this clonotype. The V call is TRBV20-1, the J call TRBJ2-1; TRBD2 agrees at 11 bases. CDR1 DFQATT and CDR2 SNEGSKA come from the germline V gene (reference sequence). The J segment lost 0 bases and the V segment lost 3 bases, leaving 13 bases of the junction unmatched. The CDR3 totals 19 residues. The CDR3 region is CSARVASGGLISSYNEQFF. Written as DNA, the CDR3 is TGCAGTGCTAGGGTGGCTAGCGGGGGGTTAATTAGCTCCTACAATGAGCAGTTCTTC.

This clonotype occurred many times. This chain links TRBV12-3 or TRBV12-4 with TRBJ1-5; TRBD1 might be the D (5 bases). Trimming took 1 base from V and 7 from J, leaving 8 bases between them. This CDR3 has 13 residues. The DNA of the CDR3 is TGTGCCAGCAGTTTAGAGGGGTCGCAGCCCCAGCATTTT. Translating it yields CASSLEGSQPQHF.

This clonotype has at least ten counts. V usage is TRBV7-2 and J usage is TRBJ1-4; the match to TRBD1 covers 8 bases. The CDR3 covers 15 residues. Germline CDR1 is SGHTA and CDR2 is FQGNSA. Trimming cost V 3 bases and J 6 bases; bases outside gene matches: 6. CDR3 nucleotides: TGTGCCAGCAGCTTCCGGACAGGGTGGGATGAAAAACTGTTTTTT. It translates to CASSFRTGWDEKLFF.

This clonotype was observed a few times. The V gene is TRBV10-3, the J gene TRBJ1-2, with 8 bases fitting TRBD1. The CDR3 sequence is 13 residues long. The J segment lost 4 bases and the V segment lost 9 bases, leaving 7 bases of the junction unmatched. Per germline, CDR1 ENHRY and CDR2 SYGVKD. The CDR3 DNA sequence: TGTGCCATTACGACAGGGGTATCCTATGGCTACACCTTC. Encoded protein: CAITTGVSYGYTF.

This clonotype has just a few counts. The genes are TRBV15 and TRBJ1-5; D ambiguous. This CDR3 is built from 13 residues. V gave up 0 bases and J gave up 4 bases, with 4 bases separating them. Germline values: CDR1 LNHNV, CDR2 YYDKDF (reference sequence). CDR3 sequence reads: CATSRDQNQPQHF. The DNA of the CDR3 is TGTGCCACCAGCAGAGACCAAAATCAGCCCCAGCATTTT.

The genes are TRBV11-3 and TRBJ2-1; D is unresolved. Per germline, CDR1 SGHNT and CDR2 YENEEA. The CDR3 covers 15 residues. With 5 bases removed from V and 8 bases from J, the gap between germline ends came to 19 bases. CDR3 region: CASSPRRLVGDEQFF. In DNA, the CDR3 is TGTGCCAGCAGCCCAAGACGGCTAGTTGGCGATGAGCAGTTCTTC.

The CDR3 DNA reads TGCGCCAGCAGCGTAGCTTTAGGATGGAACTATGGCTACACCTTC. It yields the protein CASSVALGWNYGYTF. The rearrangement uses TRBV10-2 and TRBJ1-2, with D hard to call. This CDR3 comprises 15 residues. The germline V and J ends were trimmed by 6 bases and 2 bases, with 16 bases remaining between them. CDR1 WSHSY and CDR2 SAAADI come from the germline V gene.

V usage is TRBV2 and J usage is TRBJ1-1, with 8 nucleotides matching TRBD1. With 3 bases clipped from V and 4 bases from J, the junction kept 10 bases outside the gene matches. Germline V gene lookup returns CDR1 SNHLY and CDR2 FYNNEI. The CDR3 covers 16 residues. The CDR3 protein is CASSEGQVLSGTEAFF. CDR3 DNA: TGTGCCAGCAGTGAGGGACAGGTCTTGAGTGGCACTGAAGCTTTCTTT.

Here the CDR3 DNA reads TGTGCCAGCAGTTACTATGGCAGGGGGGCCTACGAGCAGTACTTC. Protein: CASSYYGRGAYEQYF. V usage is TRBV6-5 and J usage is TRBJ2-7, with a weak D call TRBD1 (7 bases). V lost 1 base, J lost 2 bases, and 12 bases lay in between. The germline gives CDR1 MNHEY, CDR2 SVGAGI. The CDR3 runs 15 residues.

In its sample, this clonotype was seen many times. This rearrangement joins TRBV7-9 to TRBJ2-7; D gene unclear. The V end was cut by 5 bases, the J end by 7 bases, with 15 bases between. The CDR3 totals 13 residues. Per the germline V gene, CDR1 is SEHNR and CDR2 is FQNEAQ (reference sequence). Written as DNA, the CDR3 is TGTGCCAGCAGCCCGAACAGCGTGGGGGAGCAGTACTTC. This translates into CASSPNSVGEQYF.

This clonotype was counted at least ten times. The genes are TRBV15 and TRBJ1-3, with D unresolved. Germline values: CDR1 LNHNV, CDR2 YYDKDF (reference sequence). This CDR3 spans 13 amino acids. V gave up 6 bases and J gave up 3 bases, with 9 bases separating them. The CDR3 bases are TGTGCCACCAGTACCGGCAATGGAAACACCATATATTTT. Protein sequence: CATSTGNGNTIYF. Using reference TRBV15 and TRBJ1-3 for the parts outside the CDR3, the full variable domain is DAMVIQNPRYQVTQFGKPVTLSCSQTLNHNVMYWYQQKSSQAPKLLFHYYDKDFNNEADTPDNFQSRRPNTSFCFLDIRSPGLGDTAMYLCATSTGNGNTIYFGEGSWLTVV.

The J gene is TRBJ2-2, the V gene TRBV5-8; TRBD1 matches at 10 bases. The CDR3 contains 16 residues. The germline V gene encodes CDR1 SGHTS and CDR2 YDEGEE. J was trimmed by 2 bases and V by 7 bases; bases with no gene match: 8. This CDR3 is CASHRLTGGNTGELFF. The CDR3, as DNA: TGTGCCAGCCACCGGTTGACAGGGGGCAACACCGGGGAGCTGTTTTTT.

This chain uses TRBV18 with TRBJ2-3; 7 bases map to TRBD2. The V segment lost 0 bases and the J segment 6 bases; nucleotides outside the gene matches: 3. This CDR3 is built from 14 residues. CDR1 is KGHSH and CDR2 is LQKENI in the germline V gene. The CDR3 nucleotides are TGTGCCAGCTCACCACCGGGTAGCGGGGATACGCAGTATTTT. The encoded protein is CASSPPGSGDTQYF.

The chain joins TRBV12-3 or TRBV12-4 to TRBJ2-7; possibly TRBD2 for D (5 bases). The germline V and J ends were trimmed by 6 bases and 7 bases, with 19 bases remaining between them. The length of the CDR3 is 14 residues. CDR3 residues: CASSPITSTGEQYF. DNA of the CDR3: TGTGCCAGCAGCCCAATCACCTCGACGGGGGAGCAGTACTTC.

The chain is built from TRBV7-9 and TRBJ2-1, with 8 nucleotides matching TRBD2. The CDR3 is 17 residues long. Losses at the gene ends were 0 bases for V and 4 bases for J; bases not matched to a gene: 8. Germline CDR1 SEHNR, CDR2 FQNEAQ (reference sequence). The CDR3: CASSLALISGAYNEQFF. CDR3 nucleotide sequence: TGTGCCAGCAGCTTAGCGCTTATTAGCGGGGCTTACAATGAGCAGTTCTTC.

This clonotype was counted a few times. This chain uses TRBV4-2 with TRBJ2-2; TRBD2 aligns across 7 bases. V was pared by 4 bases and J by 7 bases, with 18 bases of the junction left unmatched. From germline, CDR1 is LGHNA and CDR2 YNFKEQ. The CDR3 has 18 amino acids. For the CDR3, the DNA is TGTGCCAGCAGCCGGACGCGGGGGTCGCTCAGGTCGGGCGGGGAGCTGTTTTTT. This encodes CASSRTRGSLRSGGELFF.

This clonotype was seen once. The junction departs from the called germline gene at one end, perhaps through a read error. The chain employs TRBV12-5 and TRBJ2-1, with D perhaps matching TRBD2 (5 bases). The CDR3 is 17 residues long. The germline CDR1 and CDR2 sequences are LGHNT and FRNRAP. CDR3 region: CASGAGPQLRVGNEQSF. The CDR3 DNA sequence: TGTGCTAGTGGTGCAGGACCCCAACTCCGCGTCGGGAATGAGCAGTCCTTC. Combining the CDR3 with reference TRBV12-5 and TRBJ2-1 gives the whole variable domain DARVTQTPRHKVTEMGQEVTMRCQPILGHNTVFWYRQTMMQGLELLAYFRNRAPLDDSGMPKDRFSAEMPDATLATLKIQPSEPRDSAVYFCASGAGPQLRVGNEQSFGPGTRLTVL.

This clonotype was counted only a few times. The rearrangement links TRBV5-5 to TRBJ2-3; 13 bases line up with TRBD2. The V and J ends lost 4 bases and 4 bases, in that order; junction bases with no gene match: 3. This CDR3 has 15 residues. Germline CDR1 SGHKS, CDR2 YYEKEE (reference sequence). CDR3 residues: CASSILAGGSDTQYF. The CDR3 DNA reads TGTGCCAGCAGCATACTAGCGGGGGGGTCAGATACGCAGTATTTT.

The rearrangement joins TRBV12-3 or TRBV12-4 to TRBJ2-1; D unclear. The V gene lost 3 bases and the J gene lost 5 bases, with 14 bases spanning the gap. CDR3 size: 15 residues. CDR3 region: CASSFRSRGDNEQFF. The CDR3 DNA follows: TGTGCCAGCAGTTTTCGCTCCCGCGGAGACAATGAGCAGTTCTTC.